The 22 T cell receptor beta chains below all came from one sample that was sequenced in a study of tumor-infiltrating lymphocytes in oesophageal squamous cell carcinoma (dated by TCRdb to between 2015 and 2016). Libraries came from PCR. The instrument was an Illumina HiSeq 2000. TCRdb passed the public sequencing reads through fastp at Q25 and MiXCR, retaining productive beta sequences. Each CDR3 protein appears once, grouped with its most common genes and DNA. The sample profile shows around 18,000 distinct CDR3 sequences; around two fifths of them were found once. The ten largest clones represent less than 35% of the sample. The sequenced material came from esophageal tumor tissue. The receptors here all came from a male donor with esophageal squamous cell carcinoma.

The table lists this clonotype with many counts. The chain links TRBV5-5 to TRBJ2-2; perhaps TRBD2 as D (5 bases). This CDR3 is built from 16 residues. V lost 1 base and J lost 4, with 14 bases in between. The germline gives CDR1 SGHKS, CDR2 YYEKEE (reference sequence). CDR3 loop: CASSLYVGASTGELFF. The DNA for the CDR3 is TGTGCCAGCAGCTTGTATGTGGGAGCGAGCACCGGGGAGCTGTTTTTT.

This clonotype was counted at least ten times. The DNA of the CDR3 is TGTGCCAGCAGTGAAGGGACTAGCGGGAGCCATGAGCAGTTCTTC. Amino acids: CASSEGTSGSHEQFF. The gene calls are TRBV6-4 and TRBJ2-1; 14 nucleotides match TRBD2. CDR1 is MRHNA and CDR2 is SNTAGT in the germline V gene. CDR3 length: 15 residues. The J segment lost 8 bases and the V segment lost 3 bases, leaving 3 bases of the junction unmatched.

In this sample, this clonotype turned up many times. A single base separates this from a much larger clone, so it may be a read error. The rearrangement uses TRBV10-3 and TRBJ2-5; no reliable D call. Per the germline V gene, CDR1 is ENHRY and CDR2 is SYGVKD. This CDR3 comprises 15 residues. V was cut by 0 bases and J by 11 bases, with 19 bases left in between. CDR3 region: CAISESHSKGNEQYF. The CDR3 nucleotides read TGTGCCATCAGTGAGTCGCACAGCAAGGGCAATGAGCAGTACTTC.

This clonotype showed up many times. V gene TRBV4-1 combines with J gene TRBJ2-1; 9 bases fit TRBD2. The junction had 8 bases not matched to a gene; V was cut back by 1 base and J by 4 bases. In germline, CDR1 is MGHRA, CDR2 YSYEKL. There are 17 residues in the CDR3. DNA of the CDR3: TGCGCCAGCAGCCAAGTTGTCGCGGGAGGGACATACAATGAGCAGTTCTTC. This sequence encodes CASSQVVAGGTYNEQFF.

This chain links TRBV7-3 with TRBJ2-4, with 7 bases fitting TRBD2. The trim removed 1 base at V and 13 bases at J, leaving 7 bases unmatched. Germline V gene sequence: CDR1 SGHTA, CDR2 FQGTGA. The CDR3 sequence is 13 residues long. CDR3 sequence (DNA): TGTGCCAGCAGCTTAATGGGGGGGTTGGCGCAGTACTTC. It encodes CASSLMGGLAQYF.

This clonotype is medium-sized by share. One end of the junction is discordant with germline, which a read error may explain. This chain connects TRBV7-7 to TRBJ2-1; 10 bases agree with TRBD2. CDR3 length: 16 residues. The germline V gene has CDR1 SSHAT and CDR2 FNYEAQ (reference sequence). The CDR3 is CASSLGVAGGPGEQFF. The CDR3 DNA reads TGTGCTAGCAGCTTAGGAGTAGCGGGAGGCCCGGGTGAGCAGTTCTTC. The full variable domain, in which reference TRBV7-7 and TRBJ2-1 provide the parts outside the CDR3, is GAGVSQSPRYKVTKRGQDVTLRCDPISSHATLYWYQQALGQGPEFLTYFNYEAQPDKSGLPSDRFSAERPEGSISTLTIQRTEQRDSAMYRCASSLGVAGGPGEQFFGPGTRLTVL.

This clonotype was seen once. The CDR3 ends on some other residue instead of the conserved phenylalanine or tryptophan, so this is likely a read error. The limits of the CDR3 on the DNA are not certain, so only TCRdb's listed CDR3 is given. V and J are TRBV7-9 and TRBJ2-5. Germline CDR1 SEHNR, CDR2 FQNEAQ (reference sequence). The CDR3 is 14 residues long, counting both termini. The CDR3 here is CASSFKAYEQYFGN.

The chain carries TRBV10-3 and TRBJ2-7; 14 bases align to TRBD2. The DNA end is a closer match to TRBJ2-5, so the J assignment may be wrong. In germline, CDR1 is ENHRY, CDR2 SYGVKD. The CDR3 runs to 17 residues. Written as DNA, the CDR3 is TGTGCCATCAAAGATGGGACTAGCGGGGGCCTACCGGAGACCCAGTACTTC. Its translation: CAIKDGTSGGLPETQYF.

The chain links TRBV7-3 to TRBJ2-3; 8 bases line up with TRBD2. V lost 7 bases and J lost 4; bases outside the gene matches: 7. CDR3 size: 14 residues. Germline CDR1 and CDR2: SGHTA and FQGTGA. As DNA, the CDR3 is TGTGCCAGCACCACGGGAGGGCCGGCAGATACGCAGTATTTT. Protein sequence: CASTTGGPADTQYF. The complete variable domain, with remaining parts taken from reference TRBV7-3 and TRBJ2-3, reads GAGVSQTPSNKVTEKGKYVELRCDPISGHTALYWYRQSLGQGPEFLIYFQGTGAADDSGLPNDRFFAVRPEGSVSTLKIQRTERGDSAVYLCASTTGGPADTQYFGPGTRLTVL.

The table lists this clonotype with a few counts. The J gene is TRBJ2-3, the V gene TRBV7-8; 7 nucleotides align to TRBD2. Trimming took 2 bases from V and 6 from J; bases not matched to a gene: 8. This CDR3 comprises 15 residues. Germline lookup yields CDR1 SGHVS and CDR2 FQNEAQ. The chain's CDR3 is CASSLLTSRHDTQYF. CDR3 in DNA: TGTGCCAGCAGCTTACTGACTAGCCGGCACGATACGCAGTATTTT.

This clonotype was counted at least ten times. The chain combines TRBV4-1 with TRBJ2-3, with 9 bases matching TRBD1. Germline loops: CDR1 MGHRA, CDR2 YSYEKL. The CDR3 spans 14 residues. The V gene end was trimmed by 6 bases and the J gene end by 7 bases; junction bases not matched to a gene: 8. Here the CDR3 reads CASRAGQGLYTQYF. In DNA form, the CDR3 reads TGCGCCAGCAGGGCCGGACAGGGGTTGTATACGCAGTATTTT.

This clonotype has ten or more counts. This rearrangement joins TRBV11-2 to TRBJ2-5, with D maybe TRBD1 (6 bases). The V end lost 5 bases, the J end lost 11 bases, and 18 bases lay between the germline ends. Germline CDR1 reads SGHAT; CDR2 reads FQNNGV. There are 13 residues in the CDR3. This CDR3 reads CASSLWDKPEQYF. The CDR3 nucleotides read TGTGCCAGCAGCCTATGGGACAAACCAGAGCAGTACTTC.

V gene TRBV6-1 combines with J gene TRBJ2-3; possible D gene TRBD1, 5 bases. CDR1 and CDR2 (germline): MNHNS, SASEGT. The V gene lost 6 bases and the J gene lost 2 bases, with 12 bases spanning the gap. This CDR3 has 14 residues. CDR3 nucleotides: TGTGCCAGCAGATCAGGGTTACCCACAGATACGCAGTATTTT. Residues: CASRSGLPTDTQYF.

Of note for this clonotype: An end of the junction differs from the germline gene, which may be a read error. CDR3 DNA: TGTGCCAGCAGTTTAACCCTCGGCGGGAGGGCCGGCGGGGAGCTGTTTTTT. Residues: CASSLTLGGRAGGELFF. V gene TRBV7-3 combines with J gene TRBJ2-3, with 9 bases matching TRBD2. The DNA end is more similar to TRBJ2-2, so the J call may be wrong. This CDR3 contains 17 residues. The germline V gene has CDR1 SGHTA and CDR2 FQGTGA.

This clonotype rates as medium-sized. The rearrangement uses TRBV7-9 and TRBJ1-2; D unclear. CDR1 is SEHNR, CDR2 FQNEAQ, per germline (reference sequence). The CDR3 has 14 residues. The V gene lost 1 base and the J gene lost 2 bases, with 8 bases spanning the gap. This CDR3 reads CASSLVGQNYGYTF. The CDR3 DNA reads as TGTGCCAGCAGCTTAGTTGGTCAGAACTATGGCTACACCTTC.

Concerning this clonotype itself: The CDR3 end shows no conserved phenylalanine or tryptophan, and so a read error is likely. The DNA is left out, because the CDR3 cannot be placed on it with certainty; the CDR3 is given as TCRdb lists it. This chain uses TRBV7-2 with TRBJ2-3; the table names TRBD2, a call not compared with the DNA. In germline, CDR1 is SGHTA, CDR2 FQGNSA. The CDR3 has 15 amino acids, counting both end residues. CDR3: CASSPTRAYEQYFGN.

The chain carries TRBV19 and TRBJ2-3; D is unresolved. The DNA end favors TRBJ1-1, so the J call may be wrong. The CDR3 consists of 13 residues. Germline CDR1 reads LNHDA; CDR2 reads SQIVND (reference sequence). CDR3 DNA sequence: TGTGCCAGTAGTATGGGAATGACCATTGAAGCTTTCTTT. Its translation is CASSMGMTIEAFF.

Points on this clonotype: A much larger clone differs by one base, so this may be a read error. In nucleotides, the CDR3 is TGCGCCAGCAGCCAAGTTCTAAGGGGGGCTGTTAACGAGCAGTTCTTC. Amino acid sequence: CASSQVLRGAVNEQFF. The V call is TRBV4-1, the J call TRBJ2-7; TRBD1 or TRBD2 may be the D gene (6 bases each). The J call may be incorrect, as the DNA end agrees better with TRBJ2-1. In germline, CDR1 is MGHRA, CDR2 YSYEKL. The CDR3 length is 16 residues.

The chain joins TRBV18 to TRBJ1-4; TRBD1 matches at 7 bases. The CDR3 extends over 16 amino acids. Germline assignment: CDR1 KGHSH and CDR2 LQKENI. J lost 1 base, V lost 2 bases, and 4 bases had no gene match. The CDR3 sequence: CASSPTGVRTNEKLFF. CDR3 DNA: TGTGCCAGCTCACCAACAGGGGTTCGAACTAATGAAAAACTGTTTTTT.

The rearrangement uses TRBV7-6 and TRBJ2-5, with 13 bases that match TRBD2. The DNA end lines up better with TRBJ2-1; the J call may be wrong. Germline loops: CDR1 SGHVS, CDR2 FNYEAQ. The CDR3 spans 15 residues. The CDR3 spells CASSHRLAGGGEQFF. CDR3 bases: TGTGCCAGCAGCCACCGACTAGCGGGAGGAGGCGAGCAGTTCTTC.

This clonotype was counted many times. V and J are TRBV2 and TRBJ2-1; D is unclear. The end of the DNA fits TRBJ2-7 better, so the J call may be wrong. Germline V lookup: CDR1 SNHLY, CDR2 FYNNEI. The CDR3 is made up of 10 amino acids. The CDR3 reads CASRTYEQYF. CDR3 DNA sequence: TGTGCCAGCCGCACTTACGAGCAGTACTTC.

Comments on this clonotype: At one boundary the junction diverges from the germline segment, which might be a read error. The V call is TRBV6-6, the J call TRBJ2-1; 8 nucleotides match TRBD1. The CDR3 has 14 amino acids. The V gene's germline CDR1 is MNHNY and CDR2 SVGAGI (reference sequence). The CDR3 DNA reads TGTGCCAGCATCTGGACAGGGTCTAATTCACCCCTCCACTTC. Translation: CASIWTGSNSPLHF.